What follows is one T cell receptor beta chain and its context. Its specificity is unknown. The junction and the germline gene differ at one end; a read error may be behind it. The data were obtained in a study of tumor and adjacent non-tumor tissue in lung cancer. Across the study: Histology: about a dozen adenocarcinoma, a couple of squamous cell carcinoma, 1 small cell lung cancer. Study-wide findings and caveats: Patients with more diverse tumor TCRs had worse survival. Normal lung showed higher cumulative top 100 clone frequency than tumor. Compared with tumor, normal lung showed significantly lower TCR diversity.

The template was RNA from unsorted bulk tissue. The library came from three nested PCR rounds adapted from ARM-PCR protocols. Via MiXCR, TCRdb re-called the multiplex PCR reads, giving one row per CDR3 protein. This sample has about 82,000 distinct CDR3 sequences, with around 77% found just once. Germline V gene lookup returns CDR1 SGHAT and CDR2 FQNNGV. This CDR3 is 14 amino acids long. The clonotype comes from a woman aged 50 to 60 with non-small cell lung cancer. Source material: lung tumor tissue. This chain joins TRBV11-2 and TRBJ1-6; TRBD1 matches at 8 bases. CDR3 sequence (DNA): TGTGCCAGCAACTTAGACAGGGGTAATTCGCTCCTCCACTTC. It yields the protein CASNLDRGNSLLHF.